A selection of T cell receptor beta chains follows, all from one sample in a study of cytomegalovirus exposure and HLA in healthy donors. Assay used: immunoSEQ multiplex PCR; TCRdb lists only in-frame clones, some missing. The data contain 150,000 to 200,000 clones, roughly 78% of them singletons. Sequencing was carried out using PBMCs. The receptors come from a man aged 35 to 55 in good health and CMV-seropositive. Both conserved end residues are part of each CDR3. Fields, in order: V gene, CDR3 length, J gene, D gene, clone size, CDR3 DNA, CDR3 protein. The D gene is left open where the match is weak. Clone size, where shown, is once, few, many, or a class for clones that have expanded.

>TRBV5-1|13|TRBJ1-2|NA|NA
TGCGCCAGCGTTCCAACAGCGGGTTATGGCTACACCTTC
CASVPTAGYGYTF
>TRBV6-5|13|TRBJ2-2|TRBD1|few
TGTGCCAGCAGGGGACAGGGGAGCGGGGAGCTGTTTTTT
CASRGQGSGELFF
>TRBV7-2|15|TRBJ1-1|NA|NA
TGTGCCAGCAGCCCCTGGGCAGGTCGGTACACTGAAGCTTTCTTT
CASSPWAGRYTEAFF
>TRBV27|16|TRBJ2-5|TRBD2|few
TGTGCCAGCAGTTCCCCTAGCGGGGGGCCACAAGAGACCCAGTACTTC
CASSSPSGGPQETQYF
>TRBV6-1|14|TRBJ1-4|NA|once
TGTGCCAGCAGTCCAGGCCAGGGATGGGAAAAACTGTTTTTT
CASSPGQGWEKLFF
>TRBV4-3|15|TRBJ2-5|NA|NA
TGCGCCAGCAGCCAAGCGACAGGCTACCAAGAGACCCAGTACTTC
CASSQATGYQETQYF
>TRBV10-3|14|TRBJ2-3|TRBD2|NA
TGTGCCATCAGAGGACTAGCGGGGATCGATACGCAGTATTTT
CAIRGLAGIDTQYF
>TRBV10-3|13|TRBJ1-1|NA|few
TGTGCCATCAGTGGGGGGGGGAACACTGAAGCTTTCTTT
CAISGGGNTEAFF
>TRBV5-1|13|TRBJ1-2|TRBD1|few
TGCGCCAGCAGGGGGACAGAATTCTATGGCTACACCTTC
CASRGTEFYGYTF
>TRBV5-6|15|TRBJ1-1|TRBD1|NA
TGTGCCAGCAGCCCAATCCGGGGGACAGCCACTGAAGCTTTCTTT
CASSPIRGTATEAFF
>TRBV21-1|14|TRBJ1-2|NA|few
TGTGCCAGCAGTAGGACAGGACCCCGGGGGGGCTACACCTTC
CASSRTGPRGGYTF
>TRBV20-1|11|TRBJ2-1|NA|NA
TGCAGTGCAGAGGTCTACAATGAGCAGTTCTTC
CSAEVYNEQFF
>TRBV4-1|15|TRBJ2-2|NA|NA
TGCGCCAGCAGCCAATGGCGGGAGAACACCGGGGAGCTGTTTTTT
CASSQWRENTGELFF
>TRBV12-2|15|TRBJ1-6|NA|once
TGTGCAAGTCGCTTATACACGCAAATCAATTCACCCCTCCACTTT
CASRLYTQINSPLHF
>TRBV11-2|17|TRBJ1-4|NA|NA
TGTGCCAGCAGCCCCCTCGGGCTCAGGGCGGGGGATGAAAAACTGTTTTTT
CASSPLGLRAGDEKLFF
>TRBV30|15|TRBJ2-3|TRBD1|NA
TGTGCCTGGAGTGTATACAGGGGGATCACAGATACGCAGTATTTT
CAWSVYRGITDTQYF
>TRBV7-2|13|TRBJ1-2|NA|NA
TGTGCCAGCAGCTTAGACGGGGTAAGCGGCTACACCTTC
CASSLDGVSGYTF
>TRBV5-1|16|TRBJ2-2|NA|NA
TGCGCCAGCAGCTTGGTAGGCCCTAGGGGCACCGGGGAGCTGTTTTTT
CASSLVGPRGTGELFF
>TRBV7-8|15|TRBJ2-2|NA|NA
TGTGCCAGCAGCTCTAGGAGGGGAGTGGGCGGGGAGCTGTTTTTT
CASSSRRGVGGELFF
>TRBV6-5|15|TRBJ2-1|NA|NA
TGTGCCAGCAGTTACTCGAGGGCGGACCTTAGGTTGCAGTTCTTC
CASSYSRADLRLQFF
>TRBV27|14|TRBJ2-7|NA|NA
TGTGCCAGCAGTTTAGCCGGTGGAGCCTACGAGCAGTACTTC
CASSLAGGAYEQYF
>TRBV6-1|13|TRBJ1-4|TRBD1|NA
TGTGCCAGCCTGGGCAGGGGGCAAGAAAAACTGTTTTTT
CASLGRGQEKLFF
>TRBV7-2|14|TRBJ1-5|NA|NA
TGTGCCAGCAGCCCGGGGAGAGCTTTAGGGCCCCAGCATTTT
CASSPGRALGPQHF
>TRBV9|15|TRBJ1-6|TRBD1|NA
TGTGCCAGCAGCGTAAACGACAGGGTAGTATCACCCCTCCACTTT
CASSVNDRVVSPLHF